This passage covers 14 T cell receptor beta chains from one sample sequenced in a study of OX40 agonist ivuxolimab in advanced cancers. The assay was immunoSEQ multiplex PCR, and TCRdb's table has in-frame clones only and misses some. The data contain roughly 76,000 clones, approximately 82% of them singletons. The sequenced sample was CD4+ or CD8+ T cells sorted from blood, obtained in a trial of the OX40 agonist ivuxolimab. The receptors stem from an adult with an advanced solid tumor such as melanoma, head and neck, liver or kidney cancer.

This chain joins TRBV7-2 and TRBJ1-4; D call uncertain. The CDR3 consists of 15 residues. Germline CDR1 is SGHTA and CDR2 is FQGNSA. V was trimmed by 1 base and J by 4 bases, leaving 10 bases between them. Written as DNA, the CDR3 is TGTGCCAGCAGCTTAGAAGTCAGGATTAATGAAAAACTGTTTTTT. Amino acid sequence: CASSLEVRINEKLFF.

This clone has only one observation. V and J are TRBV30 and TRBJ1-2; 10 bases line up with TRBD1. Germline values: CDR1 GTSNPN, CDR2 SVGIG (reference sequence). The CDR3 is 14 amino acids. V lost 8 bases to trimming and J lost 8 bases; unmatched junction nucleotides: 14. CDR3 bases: TGTGCCCCGAAGGGACAGGGGAAGGTCAAGGGCTACACCTTC. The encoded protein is CAPKGQGKVKGYTF.

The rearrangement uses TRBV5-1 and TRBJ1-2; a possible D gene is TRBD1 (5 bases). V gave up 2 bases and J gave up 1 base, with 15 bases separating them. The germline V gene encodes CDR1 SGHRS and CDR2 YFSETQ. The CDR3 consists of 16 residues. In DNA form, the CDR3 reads TGCGCCAGCAGCTTAGGGGCTCGGAACCTTAACTATGGCTACACCTTC. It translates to CASSLGARNLNYGYTF.

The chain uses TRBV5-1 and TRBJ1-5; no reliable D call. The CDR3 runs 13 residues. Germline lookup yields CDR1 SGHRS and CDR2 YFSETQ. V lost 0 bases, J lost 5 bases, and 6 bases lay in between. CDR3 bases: TGCGCCAGCAGCTTGGTGCCAGATCAGCCCCAGCATTTT. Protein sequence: CASSLVPDQPQHF.

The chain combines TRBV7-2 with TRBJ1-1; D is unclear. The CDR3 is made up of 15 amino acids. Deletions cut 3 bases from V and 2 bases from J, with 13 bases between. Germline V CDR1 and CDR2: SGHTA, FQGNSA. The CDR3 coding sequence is TGTGCCAGCAGCTTCGGGGTAGGGTTCAACACTGAAGCTTTCTTT. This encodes CASSFGVGFNTEAFF.

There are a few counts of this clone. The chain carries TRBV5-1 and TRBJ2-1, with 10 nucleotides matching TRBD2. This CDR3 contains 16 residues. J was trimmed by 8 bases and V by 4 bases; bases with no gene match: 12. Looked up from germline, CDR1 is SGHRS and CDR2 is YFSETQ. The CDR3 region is CASSTPPSGGQDEQFF. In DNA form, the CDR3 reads TGCGCCAGCAGCACACCCCCTAGCGGGGGACAGGATGAGCAGTTCTTC.

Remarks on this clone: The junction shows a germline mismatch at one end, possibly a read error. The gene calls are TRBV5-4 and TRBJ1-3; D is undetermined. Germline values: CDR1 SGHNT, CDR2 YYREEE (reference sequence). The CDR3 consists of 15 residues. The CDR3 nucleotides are TGTGCCAGCAGTTTGGACGGGTACTCTGGAAACACCATATATTTT. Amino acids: CASSLDGYSGNTIYF. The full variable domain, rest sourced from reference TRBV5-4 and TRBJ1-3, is ETGVTQSPTHLIKTRGQQVTLRCSSQSGHNTVSWYQQALGQGPQFIFQYYREEENGRGNFPPRFSGLQFPNYSSELNVNALELDDSALYLCASSLDGYSGNTIYFGEGSWLTVV.

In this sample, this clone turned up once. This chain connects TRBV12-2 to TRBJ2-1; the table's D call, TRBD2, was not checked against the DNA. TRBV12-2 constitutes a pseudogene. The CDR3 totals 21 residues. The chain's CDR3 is CASRLADRASSTSGGVSEQFF. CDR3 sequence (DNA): TGTGCAAGTCGCTTAGCGGACAGGGCCAGTTCGACTAGCGGGGGGGTGAGTGAGCAGTTCTTC.

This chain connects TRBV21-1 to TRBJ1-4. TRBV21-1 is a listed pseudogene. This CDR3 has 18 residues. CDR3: CASSKERNLGSWGEKLFF. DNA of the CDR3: TGTGCCAGCAGCAAAGAAAGGAATTTAGGCAGTTGGGGTGAAAAACTGTTTTTT.

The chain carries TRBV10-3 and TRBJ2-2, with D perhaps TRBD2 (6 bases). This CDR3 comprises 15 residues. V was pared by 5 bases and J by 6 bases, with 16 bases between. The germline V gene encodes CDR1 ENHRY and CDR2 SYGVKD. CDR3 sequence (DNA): TGTGCCATCAGTCGGGACTTTGATAGATCCGGGGAGCTGTTTTTT. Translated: CAISRDFDRSGELFF.

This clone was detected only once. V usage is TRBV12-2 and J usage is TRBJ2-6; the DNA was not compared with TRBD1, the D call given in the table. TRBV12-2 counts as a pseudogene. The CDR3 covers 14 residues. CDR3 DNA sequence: TGTGCAAGTCGCCCAGTCCCCGGGGCCAACGTCCTGACTTTC. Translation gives CASRPVPGANVLTF.

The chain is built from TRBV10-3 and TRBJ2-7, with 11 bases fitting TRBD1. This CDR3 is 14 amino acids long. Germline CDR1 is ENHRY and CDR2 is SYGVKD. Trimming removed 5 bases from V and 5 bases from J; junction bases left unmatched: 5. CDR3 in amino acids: CAISPGQGVNEQYF. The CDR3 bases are TGTGCCATCAGTCCGGGACAGGGGGTTAACGAGCAGTACTTC.

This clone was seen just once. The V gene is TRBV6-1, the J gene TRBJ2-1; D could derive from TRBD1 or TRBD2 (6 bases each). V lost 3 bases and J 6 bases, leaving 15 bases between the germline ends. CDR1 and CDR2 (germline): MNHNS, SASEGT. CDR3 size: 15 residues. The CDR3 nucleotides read TGTGCCAGCAGTGACCTGGGATGGGGGGCCAATGAGCAGTTCTTC. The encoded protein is CASSDLGWGANEQFF.

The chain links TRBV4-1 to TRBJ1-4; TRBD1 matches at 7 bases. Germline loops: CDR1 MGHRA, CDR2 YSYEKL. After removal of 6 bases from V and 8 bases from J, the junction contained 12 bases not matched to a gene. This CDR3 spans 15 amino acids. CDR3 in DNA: TGCGCCAGCAGGGCAGAGGGGGCGCGGAAGGAAAAACTGTTTTTT. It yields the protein CASRAEGARKEKLFF.